There are many counts of the clone carrying this TCR beta chain. Its antigen is unidentified. This entry comes from a study of T cells in Graves' hyperthyroidism and ophthalmopathy. Study-level results: Blood held most thyroid clonotypes expanded above 0.001 frequency.

TCR beta CDR3 regions were amplified from RNA transcripts. The HTBI set primed first-round TCR CDR3 RT-PCR. Each CDR3 protein gets one entry after TCRdb re-called the multiplex PCR reads with MiXCR. This table holds roughly 700,000 distinct CDR3 sequences, roughly 17% found once. The germline V gene has CDR1 DFQATT and CDR2 SNEGSKA (reference sequence). Trimming pared 0 bases from V and 5 bases from J, leaving 13 bases between. The CDR3 is 14 amino acids. The V call is TRBV20-1, the J call TRBJ1-1; possibly TRBD1 for D (6 bases). The clonotype was recovered from a middle-aged man with Graves' hyperthyroidism. Sequencing was done on a sample of blood. CDR3 bases: TGCAGTGCTAGAGAACCAACAGGGAAGACTGAAGCTTTCTTT. This gives the protein CSAREPTGKTEAFF.